This T cell receptor (beta chain) was identified during a study of shared clonotypes between healthy human individuals. CDR3 length: 18 amino acids. Germline-derived CDR1 and CDR2 are SEHNR and FQNEAQ (reference sequence). The ends lost 3 bases at V and 3 bases at J; junction bases unmatched: 15. Study-wide results and limits: Naive CD4 clonotypes overlapped across a few donors at roughly 5.1%.

Generated by immunoSEQ multiplex PCR, the TCRdb table keeps only in-frame clones and is missing some. The data contain over a million clones, around 95% of them singletons. As regards this clone: As yet, its antigen is unknown.

This clonotype was sampled from a man younger than 45 in good health. Sequenced material: naive CD4+ T cells sorted from blood. Regarding subset: CD45RA+ positively selected. The chain couples TRBV7-9 to TRBJ2-7, with 9 bases aligning to TRBD1. The DNA of the CDR3 is TGTGCCAGCAGCTTCCGGGACAGGGTTTCCTTGCTCGACTACGAGCAGTACTTC. It yields the protein CASSFRDRVSLLDYEQYF.